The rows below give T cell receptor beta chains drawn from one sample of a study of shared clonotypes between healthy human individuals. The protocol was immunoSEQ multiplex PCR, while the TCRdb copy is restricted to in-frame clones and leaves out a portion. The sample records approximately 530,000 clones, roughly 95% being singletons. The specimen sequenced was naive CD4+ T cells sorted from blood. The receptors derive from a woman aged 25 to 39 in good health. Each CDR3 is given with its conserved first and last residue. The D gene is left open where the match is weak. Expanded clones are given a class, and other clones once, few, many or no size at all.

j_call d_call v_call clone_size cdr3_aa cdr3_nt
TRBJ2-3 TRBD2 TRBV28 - CASGQPRETDTQYF TGTGCCAGCGGTCAACCGCGGGAGACAGATACGCAGTATTTT
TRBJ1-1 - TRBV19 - CASSTPRVSNTEAFF TGTGCCAGTAGTACACCCAGGGTCTCGAACACTGAAGCTTTCTTT
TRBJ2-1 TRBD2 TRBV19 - CASSTGALAGARNEQFF TGTGCCAGTAGTACAGGAGCCCTAGCGGGAGCCAGAAATGAGCAGTTCTTC
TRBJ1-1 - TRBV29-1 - CSVEGSAGNTEAFF TGCAGCGTTGAGGGGTCCGCAGGAAACACTGAAGCTTTCTTT
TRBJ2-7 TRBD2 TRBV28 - CASSFSTSGSTSLEQYF TGTGCCAGCAGTTTCTCAACTAGCGGGAGTACGTCCCTCGAGCAGTACTTC
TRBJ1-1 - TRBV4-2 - CASSLLGSGDPEAFF TGTGCCAGCAGCCTCCTGGGCAGTGGGGACCCTGAAGCTTTCTTT
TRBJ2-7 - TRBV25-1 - CASSPRGGGYYEQYF TGTGCCAGCAGTCCTCGTGGAGGGGGTTACTACGAGCAGTACTTC
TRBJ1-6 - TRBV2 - CASRDRSSYNSPLHF TGTGCCAGCAGGGACCGGAGCTCCTATAATTCACCCCTCCACTTT
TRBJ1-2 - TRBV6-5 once CASRDQGTYYGYTF TGTGCCAGCAGGGACCAAGGAACTTACTATGGCTACACCTTC
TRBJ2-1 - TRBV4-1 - CASSRLNEQFF TGCGCCAGCAGCCGACTCAATGAGCAGTTCTTC
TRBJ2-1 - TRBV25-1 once CASSESLGLGGRGNEQFF TGTGCCAGCAGTGAATCCCTAGGGCTTGGCGGGCGGGGCAATGAGCAGTTCTTC
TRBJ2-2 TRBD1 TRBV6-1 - CASSRDRFTGELFF TGTGCCAGCAGCAGGGACAGATTCACCGGGGAGCTGTTTTTT
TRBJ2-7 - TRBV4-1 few CASSRTGTEEQYF TGCGCCAGCAGCCGGACCGGGACTGAGGAGCAGTACTTC
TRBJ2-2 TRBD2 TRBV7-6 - CASLRASGRVGELFF TGTGCCAGCCTAAGGGCTAGCGGGAGGGTGGGGGAGCTGTTTTTT
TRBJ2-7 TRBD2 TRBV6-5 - CASTEASGRSYEQYF TGTGCCAGCACCGAGGCTAGCGGGAGGTCTTACGAGCAGTACTTC
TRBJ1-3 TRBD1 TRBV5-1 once CASSAGAQGGFSGNTIYF TGCGCCAGCAGCGCCGGGGCCCAGGGGGGGTTCTCTGGAAACACCATATATTTT
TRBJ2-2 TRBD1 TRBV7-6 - CASSPRQGRNTGELFF TGTGCCAGCAGCCCCAGACAGGGGAGGAACACCGGGGAGCTGTTTTTT
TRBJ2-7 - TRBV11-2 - CASRTGRRSYEQYF TGTGCCAGCAGGACAGGACGCCGTTCCTACGAGCAGTACTTC
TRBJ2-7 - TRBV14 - CASSQGRLSYEQYF TGTGCCAGCAGCCAAGGGCGACTGAGCTACGAGCAGTACTTC
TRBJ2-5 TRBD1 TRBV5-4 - CASSQTPGDRDGETQYF TGTGCCAGCAGCCAAACGCCCGGGGACAGGGACGGGGAGACCCAGTACTTC
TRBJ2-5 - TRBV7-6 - CASSLVYTAYPPRGTQYF TGTGCCAGCAGCTTAGTGTATACGGCGTATCCACCCCGGGGGACCCAGTACTTC
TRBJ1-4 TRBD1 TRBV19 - CASRRGDSEEKLFF TGTGCCAGTAGGAGAGGGGACAGTGAGGAAAAACTGTTTTTT
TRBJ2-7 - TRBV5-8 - CASSSPPGDHEQYF TGTGCCAGCAGCTCGCCTCCAGGGGACCACGAGCAGTACTTC
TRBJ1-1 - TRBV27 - CASRRAGQAMNTEAFF TGTGCCAGCAGGAGGGCAGGTCAAGCTATGAACACTGAAGCTTTCTTT
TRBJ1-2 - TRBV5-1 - CASSLESGFYGYTF TGCGCCAGCAGCTTGGAGTCAGGGTTCTATGGCTACACCTTC
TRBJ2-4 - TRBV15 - CATSRVVGAKNIQYF TGTGCCACCAGCAGGGTAGTCGGAGCCAAAAACATTCAGTACTTC
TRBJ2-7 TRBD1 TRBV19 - CASSPRQGSDEQYF TGTGCCAGTAGTCCACGACAGGGTTCGGACGAGCAGTACTTC
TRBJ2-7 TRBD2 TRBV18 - CASSPSQAGVYEQYF TGTGCCAGCTCACCCTCTCAAGCGGGAGTATACGAGCAGTACTTC
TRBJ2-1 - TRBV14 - CASSQDAGGGYNEQFF TGTGCCAGCAGCCAAGATGCCGGGGGCGGCTACAATGAGCAGTTCTTC
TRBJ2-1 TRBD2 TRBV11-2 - CASSLAGAYNEQFF TGTGCCAGCAGTTTAGCGGGAGCCTACAATGAGCAGTTCTTC
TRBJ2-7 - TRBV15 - CATRPGPYSYEQYF TGTGCCACCCGCCCCGGACCTTACTCCTACGAGCAGTACTTC
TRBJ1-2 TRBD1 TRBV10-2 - CASSESLLGTGGPYYGYTF TGCGCCAGCAGTGAGTCTCTTTTGGGGACAGGGGGTCCTTACTATGGCTACACCTTC
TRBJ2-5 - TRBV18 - CASSPRPGYQETQYF TGTGCCAGCTCACCAAGACCTGGGTACCAAGAGACCCAGTACTTC
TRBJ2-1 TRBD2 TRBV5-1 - CASSIGPVSGSNEQFF TGCGCCAGCAGCATTGGCCCCGTTAGCGGGAGTAATGAGCAGTTCTTC
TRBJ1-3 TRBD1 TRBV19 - CASRGGPSGNTIYF TGTGCCAGTAGAGGGGGCCCCTCTGGAAACACCATATATTTT
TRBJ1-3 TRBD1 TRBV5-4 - CASSWDRDSGNTIYF TGTGCCAGCAGCTGGGACAGGGACTCTGGAAACACCATATATTTT
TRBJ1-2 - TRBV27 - CASSLYGDYGYTF TGTGCCAGCAGTTTATATGGTGACTATGGCTACACCTTC
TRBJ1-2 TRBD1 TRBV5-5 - CASSITTGGAGYTF TGTGCCAGCAGCATTACGACAGGGGGCGCGGGCTACACCTTC
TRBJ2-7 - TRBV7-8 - CASSLSAGSSYEQYF TGTGCCAGCAGCTTATCAGCGGGTAGCTCCTACGAGCAGTACTTC
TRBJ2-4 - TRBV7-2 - CASIPLGGKNIQYF TGTGCCAGCATACCCCTAGGTGGCAAAAACATTCAGTACTTC